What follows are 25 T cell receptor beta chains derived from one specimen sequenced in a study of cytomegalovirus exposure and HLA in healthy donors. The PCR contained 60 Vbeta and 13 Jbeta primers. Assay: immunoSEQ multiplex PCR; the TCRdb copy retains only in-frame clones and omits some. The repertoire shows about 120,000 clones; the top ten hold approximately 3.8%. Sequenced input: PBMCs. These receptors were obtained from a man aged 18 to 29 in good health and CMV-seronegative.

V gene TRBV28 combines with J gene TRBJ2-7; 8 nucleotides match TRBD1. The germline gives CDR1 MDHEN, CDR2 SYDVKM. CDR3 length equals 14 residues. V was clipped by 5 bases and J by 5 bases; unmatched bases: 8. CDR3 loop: CASSPAGRGHEQYF. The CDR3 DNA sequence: TGTGCCAGCAGTCCGGCAGGCAGGGGGCACGAGCAGTACTTC.

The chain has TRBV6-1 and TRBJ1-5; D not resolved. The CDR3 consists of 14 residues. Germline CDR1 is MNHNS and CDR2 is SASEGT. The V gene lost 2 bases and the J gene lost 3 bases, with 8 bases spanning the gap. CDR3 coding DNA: TGTGCCAGCAGTGAAACGGGTGACAATCAGCCCCAGCATTTT. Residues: CASSETGDNQPQHF.

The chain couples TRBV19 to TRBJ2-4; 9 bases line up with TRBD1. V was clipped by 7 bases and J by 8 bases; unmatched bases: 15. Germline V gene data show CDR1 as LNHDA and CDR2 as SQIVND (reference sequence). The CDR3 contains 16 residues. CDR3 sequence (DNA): TGTGCCAGTATCGGGACAGGGAATGGCCCTGGAGACATTCAGTACTTC. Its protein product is CASIGTGNGPGDIQYF.

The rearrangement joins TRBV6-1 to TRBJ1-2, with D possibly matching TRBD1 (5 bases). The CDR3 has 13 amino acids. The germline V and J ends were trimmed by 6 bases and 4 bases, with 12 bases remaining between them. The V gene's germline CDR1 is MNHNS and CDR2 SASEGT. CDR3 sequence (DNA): TGTGCCAGCAGCCCTCAGGGAGGCTATGGCTACACCTTC. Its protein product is CASSPQGGYGYTF.

The DNA of the CDR3 is TGCGCCAGCAGCCCCGGACTCTTTCGTGACACCGGGGAGCTGTTTTTT. Amino acids: CASSPGLFRDTGELFF. V usage is TRBV4-1 and J usage is TRBJ2-2; D perhaps matches TRBD2 (5 bases). V was clipped by 4 bases and J by 3 bases, with 15 bases between them. Germline V gene data show CDR1 as MGHRA and CDR2 as YSYEKL. The CDR3 spans 16 residues.

The chain's CDR3 is CASSQERGGVNEQFF. Here the CDR3 DNA reads TGCGCCAGCAGCCAAGAGAGGGGGGGCGTGAATGAGCAGTTCTTC. J is TRBJ2-1 and V is TRBV4-1; D may be TRBD2 (7 bases). Germline lookup yields CDR1 MGHRA and CDR2 YSYEKL. Trimming left V 0 bases short and J 7 bases short, with 13 bases between. CDR3 size: 15 residues.

The CDR3: CASSFRDRHYGYTF. The CDR3 DNA reads TGTGCCAGCAGTTTCCGGGACAGGCACTATGGCTACACCTTC. The rearrangement joins TRBV28 to TRBJ1-2; the match to TRBD1 covers 8 bases. Germline V CDR1 and CDR2: MDHEN, SYDVKM. This CDR3 contains 14 residues. V was pared by 3 bases and J by 3 bases, with 3 bases of the junction left unmatched.

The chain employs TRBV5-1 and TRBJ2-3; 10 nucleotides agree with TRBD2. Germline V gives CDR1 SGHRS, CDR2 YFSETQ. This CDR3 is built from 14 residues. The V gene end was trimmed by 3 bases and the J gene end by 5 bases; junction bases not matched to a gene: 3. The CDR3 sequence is CASSWTSGQDTQYF. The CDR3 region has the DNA TGCGCCAGCAGCTGGACTAGCGGCCAAGATACGCAGTATTTT. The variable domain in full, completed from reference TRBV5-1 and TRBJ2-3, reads KAGVTQTPRYLIKTRGQQVTLSCSPISGHRSVSWYQQTPGQGLQFLFEYFSETQRNKGNFPGRFSGRQFSNSRSEMNVSTLELGDSALYLCASSWTSGQDTQYFGPGTRLTVL.

The CDR3 sequence: CASSVSPSLSIRNEQFF. The CDR3, as DNA: TGTGCCAGCAGTGTCAGTCCTAGTCTCTCGATTCGCAATGAGCAGTTCTTC. This chain uses TRBV28 with TRBJ2-1; no clear D gene. CDR1 is MDHEN and CDR2 is SYDVKM in the germline V gene. CDR3 length: 17 residues. Trimming left V 5 bases short and J 6 bases short, with 23 bases between.

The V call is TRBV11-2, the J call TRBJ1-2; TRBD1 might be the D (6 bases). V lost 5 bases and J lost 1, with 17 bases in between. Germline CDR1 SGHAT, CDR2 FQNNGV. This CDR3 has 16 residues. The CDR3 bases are TGTGCCAGCAGCCCTCTCCCAGGGGAGGGTAACTATGGCTACACCTTC. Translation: CASSPLPGEGNYGYTF.

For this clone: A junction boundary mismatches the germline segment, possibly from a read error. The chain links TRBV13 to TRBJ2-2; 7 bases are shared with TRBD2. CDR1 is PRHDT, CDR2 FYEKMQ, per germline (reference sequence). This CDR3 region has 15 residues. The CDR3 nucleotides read TGTGCCAGCAGCTCGCGGGAGCGGAACACCGGGAAGCTGTTTTTT. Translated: CASSSRERNTGKLFF.

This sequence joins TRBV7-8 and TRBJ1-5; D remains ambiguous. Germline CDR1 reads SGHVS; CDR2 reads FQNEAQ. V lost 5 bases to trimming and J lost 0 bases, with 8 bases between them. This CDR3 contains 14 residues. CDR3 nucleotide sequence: TGTGCCAGCAGCCCCCGGGTTAGCAATCAGCCCCAGCATTTT. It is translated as CASSPRVSNQPQHF.

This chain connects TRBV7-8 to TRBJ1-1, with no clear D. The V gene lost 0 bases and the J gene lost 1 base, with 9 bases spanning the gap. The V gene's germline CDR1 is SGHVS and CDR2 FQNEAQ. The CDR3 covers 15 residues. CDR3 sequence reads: CASSLAPGRNTEAFF. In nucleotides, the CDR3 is TGTGCCAGCAGCTTAGCCCCAGGCCGGAACACTGAAGCTTTCTTT.

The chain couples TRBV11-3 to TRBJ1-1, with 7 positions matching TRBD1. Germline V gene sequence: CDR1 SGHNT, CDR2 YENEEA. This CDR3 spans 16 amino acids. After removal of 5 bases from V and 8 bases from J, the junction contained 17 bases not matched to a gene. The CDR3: CASSPRRGTAVPEAFF. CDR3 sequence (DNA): TGTGCCAGCAGCCCCCGGAGGGGGACAGCCGTACCGGAAGCTTTCTTT.

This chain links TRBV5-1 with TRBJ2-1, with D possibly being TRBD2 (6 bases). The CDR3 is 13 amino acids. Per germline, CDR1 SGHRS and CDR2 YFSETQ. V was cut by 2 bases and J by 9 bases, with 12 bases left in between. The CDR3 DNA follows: TGCGCCAGCAGCTTCCGACTAGACGGTGAGCAGTTCTTC. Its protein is CASSFRLDGEQFF.

The CDR3 loop reads CASSSQKGLGEKLFF. The CDR3 nucleotides read TGTGCCAGCAGCTCCCAAAAGGGGTTGGGTGAAAAACTGTTTTTT. The chain uses TRBV13 and TRBJ1-4; possibly TRBD1 for D (5 bases). This CDR3 spans 15 amino acids. V lost 4 bases and J 7 bases, leaving 16 bases between the germline ends. Germline V gene data show CDR1 as PRHDT and CDR2 as FYEKMQ (reference sequence).

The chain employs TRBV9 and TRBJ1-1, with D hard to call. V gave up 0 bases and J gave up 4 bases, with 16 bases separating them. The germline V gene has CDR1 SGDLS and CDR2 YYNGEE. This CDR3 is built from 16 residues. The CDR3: CASSVATMDTGTEAFF. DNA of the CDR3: TGTGCCAGCAGCGTAGCTACAATGGATACGGGCACTGAAGCTTTCTTT.

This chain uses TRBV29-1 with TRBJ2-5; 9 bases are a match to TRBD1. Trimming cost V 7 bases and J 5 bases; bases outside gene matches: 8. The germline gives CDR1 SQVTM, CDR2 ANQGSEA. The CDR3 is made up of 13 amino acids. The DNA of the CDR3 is TGCAGCGCCGCGACAGGGGGATTTGAGACCCAGTACTTC. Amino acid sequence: CSAATGGFETQYF.

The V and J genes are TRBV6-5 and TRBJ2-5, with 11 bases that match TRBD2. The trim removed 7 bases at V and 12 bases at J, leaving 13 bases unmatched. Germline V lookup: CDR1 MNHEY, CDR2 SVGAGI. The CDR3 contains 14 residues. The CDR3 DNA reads TGTGCCAGCACTCCGACTAGCGGGATGAGAGTTGAGTACTTC. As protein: CASTPTSGMRVEYF.

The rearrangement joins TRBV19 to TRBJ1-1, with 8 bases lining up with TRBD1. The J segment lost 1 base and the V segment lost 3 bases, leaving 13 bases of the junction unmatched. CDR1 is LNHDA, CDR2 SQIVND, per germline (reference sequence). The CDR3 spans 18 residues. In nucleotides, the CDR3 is TGTGCCAGTAGTATTTCAAGGACAGGGAGTCGGGAGAACACTGAAGCTTTCTTT. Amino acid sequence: CASSISRTGSRENTEAFF.

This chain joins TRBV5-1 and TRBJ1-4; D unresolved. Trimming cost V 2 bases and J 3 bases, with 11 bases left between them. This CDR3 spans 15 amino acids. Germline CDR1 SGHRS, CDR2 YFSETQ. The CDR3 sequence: CASSFRRAPNEKLFF. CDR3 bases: TGCGCCAGCAGCTTCCGGCGGGCCCCTAATGAAAAACTGTTTTTT.

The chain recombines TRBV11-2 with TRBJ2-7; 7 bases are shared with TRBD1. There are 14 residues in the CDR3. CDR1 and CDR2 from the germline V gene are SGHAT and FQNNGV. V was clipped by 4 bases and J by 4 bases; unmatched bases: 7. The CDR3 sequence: CASSSQGKRYEQYF. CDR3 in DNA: TGTGCCAGCAGCTCACAGGGGAAAAGGTACGAGCAGTACTTC.

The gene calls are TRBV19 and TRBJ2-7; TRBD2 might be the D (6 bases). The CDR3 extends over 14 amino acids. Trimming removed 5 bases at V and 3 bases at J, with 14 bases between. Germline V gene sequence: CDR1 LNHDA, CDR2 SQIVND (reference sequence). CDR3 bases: TGTGCCAGTAGTCGGGGGTCGGACTTCTACGAGCAGTACTTC. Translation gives CASSRGSDFYEQYF.

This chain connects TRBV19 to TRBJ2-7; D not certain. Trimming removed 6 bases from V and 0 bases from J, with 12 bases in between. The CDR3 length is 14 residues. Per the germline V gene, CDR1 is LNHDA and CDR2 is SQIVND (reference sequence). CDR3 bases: TGTGCCAGTAGAATTAGCATCGACTCCTACGAGCAGTACTTC. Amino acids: CASRISIDSYEQYF.

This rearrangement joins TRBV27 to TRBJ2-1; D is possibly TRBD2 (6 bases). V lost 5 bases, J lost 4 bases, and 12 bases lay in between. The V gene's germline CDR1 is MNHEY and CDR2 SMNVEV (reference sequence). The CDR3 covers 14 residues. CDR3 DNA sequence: TGTGCCAGCAGTAGCAGCGGGCGGTACAATGAGCAGTTCTTC. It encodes CASSSSGRYNEQFF.